The 12 T cell receptor beta chains listed next were all sequenced from one sample in a study of blood T cell repertoires in COVID-19. Assay: immunoSEQ multiplex PCR; the TCRdb copy retains only in-frame clones and omits some. Of tens of thousands of clones detected, 80% to 85% appear once; the ten largest clones hold under 2%. Sequenced input: peripheral blood. Source of these receptors: a woman in her sixties with acute or convalescent COVID-19.

This chain joins TRBV6-5 and TRBJ2-1; D possibly corresponds to TRBD2 (6 bases). The germline CDR1 and CDR2 sequences are MNHEY and SVGAGI. The CDR3 totals 12 residues. The ends were cut back, 5 bases at V and 4 bases at J, with 6 bases in the middle. The CDR3: CASSRGYNEQFF. The CDR3 DNA reads TGTGCCAGCAGTCGGGGGTACAATGAGCAGTTCTTC.

This chain uses TRBV5-1 with TRBJ1-1, with D possibly being TRBD1 (6 bases). Germline V gene data show CDR1 as SGHRS and CDR2 as YFSETQ. With 4 bases removed from V and 1 base from J, the gap between germline ends came to 11 bases. The CDR3 is 14 amino acids. The CDR3 nucleotides are TGCGCCAGCAGCAACGGACAGAAGAACACTGAAGCTTTCTTT. Translation gives CASSNGQKNTEAFF.

This clone appeared once. J is TRBJ2-1 and V is TRBV5-6, with D possibly being TRBD2 (6 bases). Germline V CDR1 and CDR2: SGHDT, YYEEEE. The CDR3 runs to 16 residues. V dropped 4 bases and J dropped 0 bases, with 14 bases sitting between them. CDR3 in DNA: TGTGCCAGCAGCCTTGAAGCGGGTAGCTCCTACAATGAGCAGTTCTTC. Translation: CASSLEAGSSYNEQFF.

The table lists this clone with a few counts. The genes are TRBV19 and TRBJ2-7; TRBD1 aligns across 7 bases. V trimming: 4 bases; J trimming: 3 bases; junction bases outside the gene matches: 3. CDR3 length equals 13 residues. Germline-derived CDR1 and CDR2 are LNHDA and SQIVND (reference sequence). CDR3 in amino acids: CASSRGQLYEQYF. In DNA, the CDR3 is TGTGCCAGTAGTAGGGGACAGCTCTACGAGCAGTACTTC.

The chain has TRBV4-2 and TRBJ1-3; TRBD1 is a possible D gene (6 bases). This CDR3 has 16 amino acids. Germline CDR1 and CDR2: LGHNA and YNFKEQ. The V gene lost 0 bases and the J gene lost 5 bases, with 14 bases spanning the gap. The CDR3 bases are TGTGCCAGCAGCCAAGATGTACAGGGACGGAGAAACACCATATATTTT. Residues: CASSQDVQGRRNTIYF.

The V gene is TRBV28, the J gene TRBJ1-1; D is perhaps TRBD1 (5 bases). The germline V gene has CDR1 MDHEN and CDR2 SYDVKM. V lost 2 bases to trimming and J lost 1 base, with 14 bases between them. This CDR3 is 16 amino acids long. CDR3 bases: TGTGCCAGCAGTTTAATTGTGATGACAGCGAACACTGAAGCTTTCTTT. This translates into CASSLIVMTANTEAFF.

This chain connects TRBV2 to TRBJ2-1; 8 nucleotides match TRBD2. This CDR3 contains 14 residues. The V and J ends lost 9 bases and 7 bases, in that order; junction bases with no gene match: 11. Per germline, CDR1 SNHLY and CDR2 FYNNEI. CDR3 sequence (DNA): TGTGCCAGTTCGGGCAGCGGGAGACTTAATGAGCAGTTCTTC. It encodes CASSGSGRLNEQFF.

This clone was recorded once. V is TRBV24-1 and J is TRBJ1-5; 9 bases match TRBD1. Trimming at V came to 9 bases and at J to 4 bases, leaving 9 bases not matched to a gene. The CDR3 sequence is 15 residues long. Germline V gives CDR1 KGHDR, CDR2 SFDVKD. CDR3 sequence: CATQPGQGFNQPQHF. As DNA, the CDR3 is TGTGCCACCCAGCCGGGACAGGGATTTAATCAGCCCCAGCATTTT.

The sample holds a few counts of this clone. The V and J genes are TRBV15 and TRBJ2-5; 7 bases are a match to TRBD1. This CDR3 comprises 18 residues. Trimming cost V 1 base and J 5 bases; bases outside gene matches: 16. CDR1 and CDR2 (germline): LNHNV, YYDKDF (reference sequence). CDR3 residues: CATSRGQGNIFGLETQYF. CDR3 DNA sequence: TGTGCCACCAGCAGAGGACAGGGCAATATCTTCGGGTTGGAGACCCAGTACTTC. Drawing the rest from reference TRBV15 and TRBJ2-5, the complete variable domain is DAMVIQNPRYQVTQFGKPVTLSCSQTLNHNVMYWYQQKSSQAPKLLFHYYDKDFNNEADTPDNFQSRRPNTSFCFLDIRSPGLGDTAMYLCATSRGQGNIFGLETQYFGPGTRLLVL.

This clone was detected only a few times. CDR3 sequence: CASSLDRNTEAFF. The CDR3 nucleotides are TGTGCCAGCAGCTTGGACAGAAACACTGAAGCTTTCTTT. The V gene is TRBV5-4, the J gene TRBJ1-1, with D unresolved. V was cut by 0 bases and J by 2 bases, with 5 bases left in between. This CDR3 is 13 amino acids long. The germline V gene has CDR1 SGHNT and CDR2 YYREEE (reference sequence).

This chain links TRBV11-3 with TRBJ1-1, with D perhaps TRBD1 (5 bases). V was trimmed by 0 bases and J by 6 bases, leaving 17 bases between them. There are 16 residues in the CDR3. CDR1 SGHNT and CDR2 YENEEA come from the germline V gene. The CDR3: CASSLDGREGRAEAFF. The CDR3 bases are TGTGCCAGCAGCTTAGATGGGCGCGAGGGGAGGGCTGAAGCTTTCTTT.

The chain links TRBV24-1 to TRBJ2-1; the D is unclear. The CDR3 is 14 amino acids. V was trimmed by 1 base and J by 8 bases, leaving 11 bases between them. Germline CDR1 KGHDR, CDR2 SFDVKD. In DNA, the CDR3 is TGTGCCACCAGTGATTTTGAACGGTACGATGAGCAGTTCTTC. Translation gives CATSDFERYDEQFF.